This TCR beta chain was identified in a study of T cell repertoires in ileal Crohn's disease. Germline V gene sequence: CDR1 SGHRS, CDR2 YFSETQ. CDR3 size: 16 residues. Sequencing used immunoSEQ multiplex PCR; TCRdb keeps in-frame clones, though not all of them. The sample has around 2,100 clones, approximately 85% seen once. Time point in this sample: proximal margin of the surgical specimen (macroscopically non-inflamed). Patients were adults with ileal or ileocolonic Crohn's disease needing resection. A single count supports this clone. The target antigen is unknown. Its ends do not fully match the called genes, so a read error is possible. Findings of the study overall: Compared with non-smokers, active smokers at surgery showed more clonal expansions.

The receptor comes from an adult with Crohn's disease. Sequencing was carried out using ileal tissue. This chain connects TRBV5-1 to TRBJ2-5, with D perhaps matching TRBD2 (7 bases). The CDR3 DNA reads as TGCGCCCGCAGGCCCGGGGGGAGGGGGAGCCAAGAGACCCAGTACTTC. Protein product: CARRPGGRGSQETQYF.